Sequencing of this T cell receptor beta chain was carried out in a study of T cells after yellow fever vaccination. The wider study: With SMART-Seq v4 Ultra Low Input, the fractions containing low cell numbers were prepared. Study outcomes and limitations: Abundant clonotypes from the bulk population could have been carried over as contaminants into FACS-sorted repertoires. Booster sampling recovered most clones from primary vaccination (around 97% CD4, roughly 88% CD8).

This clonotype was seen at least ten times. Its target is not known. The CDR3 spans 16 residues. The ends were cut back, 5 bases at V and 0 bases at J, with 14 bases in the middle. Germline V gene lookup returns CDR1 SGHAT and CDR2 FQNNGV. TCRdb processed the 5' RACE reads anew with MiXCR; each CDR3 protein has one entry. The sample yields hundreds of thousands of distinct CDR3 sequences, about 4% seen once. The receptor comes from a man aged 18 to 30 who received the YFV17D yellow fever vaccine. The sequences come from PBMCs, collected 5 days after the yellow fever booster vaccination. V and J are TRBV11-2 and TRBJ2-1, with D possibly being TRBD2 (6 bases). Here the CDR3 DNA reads TGTGCCAGCAGCCCCCGGCGGGGTACCTCCTACAATGAGCAGTTCTTC. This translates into CASSPRRGTSYNEQFF.